The text below deals with one T cell receptor beta chain. Its cognate antigen has yet to be identified. No base qualities exist here, and no much larger clone lies one base off it. Inclusive of the bounding cysteine and phenylalanine, the CDR3 is 16 residues long. The read is trimmed to its CDR3 DNA, 48 bases read in frame from base 1. The trim is 1 base for V and 8 bases for J, with a gap of 20 bases between the germline ends. From a lookup of the germline V gene (reference sequence), CDR1 and CDR2 are SEHNR and FQNEAQ. The data are from a study of CD8+ T cells in alopecia areata (dated by TCRdb to about 2018). Some background on the complete study: Treated patients were enrolled in an open-label pilot trial of oral tofacitinib at 5 to 10 mg twice daily for moderate-to-severe alopecia areata. Tofacitinib was given for 6 to 18 months, followed by 6 months of follow-up off drug to assess delayed response and recurrence. The SALT score, which quantifies the percentage of affected scalp surface area, was used to measure disease severity in treated patients. The study used high-throughput TCRbeta sequencing to examine T cell clonal expansion in alopecia areata, in both the C3H/HeJ mouse model and human patients. Human TCRbeta sequencing covered scalp tissue and sorted CD4+ and CD8+ peripheral blood T cells from patchy and totalis/universalis alopecia areata patients and healthy controls. Biopsies were taken from tofacitinib-treated patients at baseline and again at 4 and 24 weeks into treatment, and several of those patients also had a later scalp biopsy. Scalp clonality was compared among normal scalp (n=4), patchy alopecia areata scalp (n=8), and alopecia totalis/universalis scalp (n=8). RNA came from the PAXgene miRNA kit for fixed scalp, the miRNeasy kit for PBMCs, and the RNeasy kit for mouse skin. TCRbeta CDR3 regions were amplified by immunoSEQ multiplex PCR with 35 Vbeta forward and 13 Jbeta reverse primers.

Reading the label with the study, this specimen's time point is: roughly 27 days on oral tofacitinib. The treatment or condition label corresponds to: oral pan-JAK inhibitor, 5-10 mg twice daily. Lesional scalp punch biopsies and peripheral blood were obtained from alopecia areata patients. After PBMCs were isolated by density centrifugation and stained for CD3, CD4 and CD8, a FACSAria was used to sort CD4+ and CD8+ T cells. Points the paper makes about the study in general: Many expanded lesional clones were found to persist in scalp and blood during tofacitinib treatment, and relapse after treatment cessation may be partly explained by this persistence. Scalp TCR repertoire analysis is complicated because resident alphabeta T cells in normal human skin are also sequenced, whereas mouse skin is dominated by gammadelta T cells. Higher clonality and more expanded CD8+ clones were observed in lesional scalp than in normal scalp, particularly in alopecia totalis/universalis, a finding suggestive of antigenic drive. Shared TCR sequences between patients were less evident than in mice, which may be partly attributable to HLA diversity in the patient population. Scalp clonality and the number of expanded CD8+ clones among the top 100 scalp clones were significantly decreased by tofacitinib. Because the treated cohort was small and had only one nonresponder, larger studies are needed to examine links between baseline CD8+ expansion and response.

Library preparation used the immunoSEQ multiplex PCR assay. To provide template for TCR sequencing, every sample had RNA extracted and reverse transcribed into cDNA. First-strand cDNA was synthesized with SuperScript III using a 2:1 mix of oligo-dT and random hexamers. A synthetic immune receptor repertoire was used to assess amplification bias, and residual bias was removed computationally. On the study's bioinformatics: Raw reads were preprocessed to remove errors, and CDR3 was defined by IMGT conventions from the conserved cysteine to phenylalanine. To get clonality, Shannon entropy was normalized by log2 of the number of productive unique TCRs and the result was subtracted from 1. Scalp TCRbeta sequences were cross-referenced with sorted blood CD4 and CD8 repertoires so that the CD4 or CD8 identity of scalp clones could be inferred. In TCRdb, the immuneACCESS table is reduced to in-frame sequences with V and J assigned. These tables do not hold every clone; where another copy was compared, an unresolved V gene accounts for under half, and the others remain unexplained. V and J calls and clone size are those listed in that table; D and trimming were worked out from the DNA. The sample table holds 95,000 to 100,000 clones, of which roughly two thirds were seen once. The ten top clones hold 15% to 18% of the sample.

This TCR was recovered from a human donor with alopecia areata. The source was CD8+ T cells sorted from blood, collected at week 4, from a patient treated with tofacitinib. Recombination connected TRBV7-9 to TRBJ1-2, with the D gene uncertain. The nucleotide sequence reads as follows: TGTGCCAGCAGCTTAGTAGGAGCGGGAGAAAATATCGGCTACACCTTC. Protein translation: CASSLVGAGENIGYTF.